This paragraph covers one T cell receptor (beta chain) sequence. The antigen is undetermined. This sample stems from a study of shared clonotypes between healthy human individuals. Study at large: Donors consisted of a couple of women and a few men between 18 and 49. Study-wide findings and caveats: Sequencing depth was predicted to influence how clonotypes are shared among donors. In having few donors, the study represented limited genetic and exposure-history diversity.

Germline loops: CDR1 LGHNA, CDR2 YNFKEQ. The J segment lost 4 bases and the V segment lost 0 bases, leaving 3 bases of the junction unmatched. CDR3 length: 16 residues. Profiling relied on immunoSEQ multiplex PCR, and the TCRdb table lists in-frame clones only, not all of them. The data show about half a million clones, 60% to 80% seen once. The study enrolled healthy HIV-negative adults without recent acute infections or vaccinations as donors. This chain uses TRBV4-2 with TRBJ1-1; TRBD1 agrees at 12 bases. The sequence came from a woman in her forties in good health. Some clones in this sample may be carry-over from other donors' samples. The specimen was PBMCs. The CDR3 is CASSQEGTGGLTEAFF. The CDR3 DNA reads as TGTGCCAGCAGCCAAGAAGGGACAGGGGGCCTCACTGAAGCTTTCTTT.